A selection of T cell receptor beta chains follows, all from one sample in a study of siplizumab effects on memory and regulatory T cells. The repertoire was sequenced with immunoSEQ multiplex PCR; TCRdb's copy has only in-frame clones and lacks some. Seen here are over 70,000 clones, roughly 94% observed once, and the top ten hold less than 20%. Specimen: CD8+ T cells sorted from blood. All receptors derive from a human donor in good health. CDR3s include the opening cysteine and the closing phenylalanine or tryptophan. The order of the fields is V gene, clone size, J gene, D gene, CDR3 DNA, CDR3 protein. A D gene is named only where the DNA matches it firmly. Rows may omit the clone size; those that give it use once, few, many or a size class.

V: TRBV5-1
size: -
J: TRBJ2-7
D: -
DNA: TGCGCCAGCAGCTCCCTCTACGAGCAGTACTTC
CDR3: CASSSLYEQYF

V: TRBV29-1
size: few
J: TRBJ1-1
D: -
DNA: TGCAGCGTTGATAGGAAGAACACTGAAGCTTTCTTT
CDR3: CSVDRKNTEAFF

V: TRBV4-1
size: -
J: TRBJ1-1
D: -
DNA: TGCGCCAGCAGCCCGGTGGTTCTCACTGAAGCTTTCTTT
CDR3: CASSPVVLTEAFF

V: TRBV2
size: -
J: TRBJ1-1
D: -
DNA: TGTGCCAGCAGTGAAGGAGGGTCGACCGAAGCTTTCTTT
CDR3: CASSEGGSTEAFF

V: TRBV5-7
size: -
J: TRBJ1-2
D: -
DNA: TGTGCCAGCAGCCCAGGGGTTATGAACTATGGCTACACCTTC
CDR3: CASSPGVMNYGYTF

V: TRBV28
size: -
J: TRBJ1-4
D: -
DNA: TGTGCCAGCAGTTCAACCCCGGGTCTTGAAAAACTGTTTTTT
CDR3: CASSSTPGLEKLFF

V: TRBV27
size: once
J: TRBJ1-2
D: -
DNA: TGTGCCAGCAGTCCCTATTTGTCCTCGGCGGACTGCACCTTC
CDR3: CASSPYLSSADCTF

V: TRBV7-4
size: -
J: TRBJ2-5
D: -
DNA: TGTGCCAGCAGCTTAAAAAGGAACCAAGAGACCCAGTACTTC
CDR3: CASSLKRNQETQYF

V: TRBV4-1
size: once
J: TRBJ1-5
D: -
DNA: TGCGCCAGCAGCCAAGACGGCGCAAGATTCTATAGCAATCAGCCCCAGCATTTT
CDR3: CASSQDGARFYSNQPQHF

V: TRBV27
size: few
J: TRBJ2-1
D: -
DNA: TGTGCCAGCAGACAGGCATACAATGAGCAGTTCTTC
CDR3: CASRQAYNEQFF

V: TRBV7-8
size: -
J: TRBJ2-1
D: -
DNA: TGTGCCAGCAGCTTAGGAGGCGGGTTTAGCTCCTACAATGAGCAGTTCTTC
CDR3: CASSLGGGFSSYNEQFF

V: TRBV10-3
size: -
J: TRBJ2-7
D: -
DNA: TGTGCCACCCAGACAGATTACTCCTACGAGCAGTACTTC
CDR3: CATQTDYSYEQYF

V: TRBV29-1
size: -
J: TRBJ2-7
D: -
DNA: TGCAGCGTCGCCGGGACCTCCTACGAGCAGTACTTC
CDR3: CSVAGTSYEQYF

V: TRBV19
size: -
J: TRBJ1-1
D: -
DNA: TGTGCCAGTAGGTTCTCTACAGGTTCTCTCCCTGAAGCTTTCTTT
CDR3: CASRFSTGSLPEAFF

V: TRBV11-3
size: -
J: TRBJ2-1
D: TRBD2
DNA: TGTGCCAGCAGCCTACTAGCGTCGAATGAGCAGTTCTTC
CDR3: CASSLLASNEQFF

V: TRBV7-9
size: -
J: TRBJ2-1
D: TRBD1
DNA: TGTGCCAGCAGCCCACAGGGGGCGCGGGACAATGAGCAGTTCTTC
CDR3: CASSPQGARDNEQFF

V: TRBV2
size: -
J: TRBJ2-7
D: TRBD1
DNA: TGTGCCAGCACGGGGACAGGGGGCGAATACGAGCAGTACTTC
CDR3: CASTGTGGEYEQYF

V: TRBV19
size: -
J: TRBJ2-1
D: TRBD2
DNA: TGTGCCAGTAGTATCACAAGCGGGAGCTATGAGCAGTTCTTC
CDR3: CASSITSGSYEQFF